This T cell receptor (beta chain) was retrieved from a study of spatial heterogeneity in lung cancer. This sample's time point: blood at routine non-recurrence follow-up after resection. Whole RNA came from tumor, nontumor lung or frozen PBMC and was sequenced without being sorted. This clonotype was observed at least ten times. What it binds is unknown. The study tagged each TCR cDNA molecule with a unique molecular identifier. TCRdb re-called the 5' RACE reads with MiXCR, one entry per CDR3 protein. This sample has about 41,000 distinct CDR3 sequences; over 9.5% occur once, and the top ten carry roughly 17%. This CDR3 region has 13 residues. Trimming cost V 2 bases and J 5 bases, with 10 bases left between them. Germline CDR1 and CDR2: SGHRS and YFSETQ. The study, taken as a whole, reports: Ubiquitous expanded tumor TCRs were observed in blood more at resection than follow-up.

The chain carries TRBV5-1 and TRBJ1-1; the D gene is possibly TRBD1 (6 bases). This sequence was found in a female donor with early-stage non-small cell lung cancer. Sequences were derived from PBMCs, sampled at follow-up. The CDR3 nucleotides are TGCGCCAGCAGCTTTCAGGGGAGTACTGAAGCTTTCTTT. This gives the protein CASSFQGSTEAFF.